This TCR beta chain originates from a study of cytomegalovirus exposure and HLA in healthy donors (dated by TCRdb to 2015 to 2018). At the level of the whole study: According to an earlier analysis of a few hundred of the donors, roughly 180 million T cells yielded roughly 110 million unique TCR beta sequences and around 280 Gb of sequence data. To study patterns of TCR occurrence, a later analysis re-analyzed previously published TCR beta repertoires from 700 or so donors and added high-resolution HLA genotyping. The genetic ancestry cluster associated with self-reported Caucasian donors included around four fifths of the roughly 400 genotyped donors. To predict cytomegalovirus infection status, the study brought together high-throughput TCR immunosequencing, statistical association of individual TCRs with disease status, and machine learning. Roughly 300 gigabases of sequencing data and 75 million to 85 million unique TCR sequences made up an early release that covered several hundred HLA-typed donors. A separate validation cohort of 100 to 150 different subjects was used in addition to the roughly 670-subject first cohort. The aim of the study was to test whether cataloging public T cell receptors could identify signatures of past pathogen exposure. HLA typing included class I and class II loci at four-digit resolution. About 5 DR-DQ haplotypes were handled as single units for association and clustering, since linkage in the cohort was strong. Using immunosequencing, the study profiled T cell repertoires from 666 subjects and related those repertoires to cytomegalovirus serostatus. In a later genetic analysis, genome-wide SNP genotypes for 398 of the 666 donors were used, and that subset was treated as a discovery cohort. In the later analysis, no new phenotypic data were used to find candidate immune exposures; instead, reliance was placed on TCR beta sequences and their occurrence across donors. To decide whether each TCR beta V gene segment behaved as functional or pseudogenic, an earlier analysis of fewer than 750 of the donors relied on high-throughput TCR beta sequencing. Typing coverage differed by locus: A, B, C, DRB1 and DQB1 were typed in roughly 620-630 donors, DQA1 in about 510, DPA1 in 606, and DPB1 in around 490. Donor age, sex, ethnicity and CMV serostatus were compiled alongside the repertoire data. Among around 400 genotyped donors of the cohort, an average of 235,054 unique TCR beta nucleotide sequences were sequenced per donor, roughly 20% of them non-productive. All discovery cohort repertoires had been generated on a single sequencing platform.

Including cysteine and phenylalanine, the CDR3 has 13 amino acids. Here the CDR3 DNA is all that survives: 39 bases in frame from base 1. Reading the germline V gene (reference sequence) gives CDR1 SEHNR and CDR2 FQNEAQ. Trimming costs V 4 bases and J 10 bases, and their ends lie 14 bases apart. Libraries came from the immunoSEQ multiplex PCR assay. For the multiplex PCR, a mixture combining 60 forward primers for TCR Vbeta segments and 13 reverse primers for TCR Jbeta segments was used. Amplification of the CDR3 region of rearranged TCR beta genes was performed with a multiplex PCR assay on genomic DNA. On the Illumina HiSeq System, the amplified TCR beta libraries were sequenced as 87-base-pair reads. On the authors' methods: A later analysis counted about 76 million unique TCR beta chains across the 600 to 850 repertoires, and roughly 9.9 million of these chains were shared by at least two donors. To remove PCR and sequencing errors, raw reads were error-corrected and collapsed into unique sequences using a nearest-neighbor algorithm that merged closely related sequences. V, D and J gene segments were assigned by aligning CDR3 sequences to IMGT reference sequences. For a sequence to be retained, a match of at least six nucleotides was required to both a V gene segment and a J gene segment. Rearrangements were called productive when the CDR3 lacked stop codons and stayed in frame with V and J; all others were non-productive. CDR3 was defined by IMGT convention, running from the second conserved V-encoded cysteine to the conserved J-encoded phenylalanine. The earlier analysis of about 610 of the donors excluded any sequence lacking an unambiguous match to a single V gene segment. An earlier analysis of 500 to 700 of the donors classified V segments as functional when productive rearrangements were above 56.7% and as segregating when the standard deviation between donors was above 5%. A statistical classification framework was developed to diagnose cytomegalovirus status using the catalog of TCR beta chain sequences. A later analysis assigned V and J genes by comparing TCR nucleotide sequences with IMGT/GENE-DB human TR gene sequences. In a later analysis, CDR3 sequences and most-parsimonious VDJ recombination scenarios were assigned using the TCRdist pipeline. A later analysis defined each TCR beta chain by its CDR3 amino acid sequence plus V-gene family, and excluded reads lacking a unique V-gene family. A later analysis removed over 500 highly shared, low-generation-probability nucleotide sequences to deal with suspected cross-contamination and a sequencing artifact. In a later analysis, a clonal expansion index was calculated for each public chain from normalized within-repertoire ranks of inferred template counts. In a later analysis, generation probabilities were computed with a VDJ recombination model fitted to out-of-frame rearrangements, and the resulting probabilities were checked against IGoR. In a later analysis, TCR-TCR, TCR-HLA and TCR-CMV co-occurrence was scored with hypergeometric tests, and a repertoire-size bias correction was applied to TCR pairs. False discovery rates were estimated in a later analysis by permuting HLA or CMV assignments 20 times. A later analysis grouped co-occurring TCRs with DBSCAN, adding TCRdist sequence similarity when clustering within HLA-allele-positive subsets. Co-occurrence clustering excluded repertoires with fewer than 30,000 or more than 120,000 public chains, plus five with anomalous nucleotide sharing. Drawn from immuneACCESS, this table holds only the in-frame rearrangements with V and J called that TCRdb kept. Clones are partly lost; checked studies trace under half to an unresolved V gene and leave the rest unexplained. V and J calls and clone size are copied from that table; D and trimming were computed from the DNA. The sample data list roughly 190,000 clones, and around 87% of these were observed just once. Of the sample, around 0.99% is held by the ten largest clones.

This clone has a single count. The clone's antigen remains unknown. Base qualities are not at hand, and no much larger clone is one base apart. On the study overall, not on this receptor specifically: The only immune exposure information available for the cohort was CMV serostatus. Sequencing depth was assumed to be roughly uniform across donors in the presence/absence analyses, though that assumption may not hold. Broadly in line with IMGT annotations, most TCR beta V segments showed up in productive rearrangements about 87% or about 30% of the time in an earlier analysis of several hundred of the donors. A later genetic analysis associated a missense DCLRE1C variant with V-gene and J-gene trimming of TCR beta chains, and an independent cohort replicated the association. The earlier analysis of approximately 560 of the donors excluded roughly 17 rarely observed V segments, including chromosome 9 orphons, because counts were too low. According to a later genetic analysis, donors in an Asian-associated ancestry cluster had fewer N-insertions in productive TCRs than the approximately 650-donor mean. According to the authors, the approach could potentially be generalized to other disease states and immunological phenotypes. Linkage disequilibrium might explain the correlated functional status among segregating V segments, but an unknown experimental factor could not be ruled out. Most CMV-associated TCR beta chains appeared to be HLA-restricted in a later analysis, and the HLA associations seemed to be driven largely by CMV exposure. Only TCR beta chains were sequenced in this cohort, and the absence of alpha or paired-chain data limited detectable features. A later analysis found that HLA-associated TCR beta chains were more clonally expanded and had lower generation probabilities than equally common non-associated chains. Strong co-occurrence of HLA alleles, especially DR and DQ, made assigning TCR associations to individual alleles difficult. The classifier was reported to diagnose cytomegalovirus status with high specificity and sensitivity in both the original and validation cohorts. In vitro tests confirmed that a few of the cytomegalovirus-associated TCR beta chains recognize cytomegalovirus antigens. Because HLA typing was unavailable for some donors at each locus, only the typed subset was used in association tests. A further reported finding was that TCR beta sequences accurately predicted the HLA-A and HLA-B alleles for most subjects in the first cohort. Because the 87-base-pair reads could not distinguish some IMGT-functional V segments, including TRBV6-2 and TRBV6-3, those segments were excluded. Most TCR sequences were observed very rarely across donors, whereas some public TCRs were present in many individuals. A group of highly shared sequence variants was considered likely to be a technical artifact of the sequencing pipeline. In a later analysis, 16,951 TCR beta sequences were associated with specific HLA alleles at a false discovery rate of 0.05. In a later analysis, the rate of TCR association differed among HLA loci, with DRB1 alleles having the most associated TCRs and HLA-C alleles having the fewest. In the study, some 160 TCR beta chains were listed as associated with cytomegalovirus. Several of the top co-occurrence clusters appeared to be linked to parvovirus B19, influenza, CMV and Epstein-Barr virus, according to a later analysis.

The cohort comprised hundreds of healthy bone marrow donors. Cohort members were all nominally healthy when sampled, although unrecorded immune exposures were likely present. The donor tested CMV seronegative and was one of the 352 seronegative cohort members. A peripheral blood sample was provided by each donor, and peripheral blood mononuclear cells were used for TCR beta sequencing. Genomic DNA was extracted from the blood cell samples with the Qiagen DNeasy Blood Extraction Kit. Source material: PBMCs. The chain couples TRBV7-9 to TRBJ1-5; the D segment cannot be called with confidence. The sequence came from a boy aged 2 to 10 in good health and CMV-seronegative. The sequence in DNA is TGTGCCAGCAGCTCCAGACCAGGAGGTCCCCAGCATTTT. The resulting protein is CASSSRPGGPQHF. With the rest looked up from the reference TRBV7-9 and TRBJ1-5 genes rather than sequenced, the full variable domain is DTGVSQNPRHKITKRGQNVTFRCDPISEHNRLYWYRQTLGQGPEFLTYFQNEAQLEKSRLLSDRFSAERPKGSFSTLEIQRTEQGDSAMYLCASSSRPGGPQHFGDGTRLSIL.